This T cell receptor beta chain was found in a study of blood T cell repertoires in COVID-19. Study background: COVID-19 samples from acute and convalescent phases originated in the United States, Italy and Spain. T cells, B-cell-depleted T cells, or PBMCs provided the cDNA or gDNA that served as material.

Recruited during active infection, patients (from Seattle) were subsequently followed longitudinally. CDR3 length equals 14 residues. The V gene lost 4 bases and the J gene lost 1 base, with 11 bases spanning the gap. Germline V gene data show CDR1 as SGHRS and CDR2 as YFSETQ. Per the original data handling: Nucleated cell number was recorded as an estimate derived from reference gene primer amplification. This table comes from immunoSEQ multiplex PCR, and its TCRdb copy is limited to in-frame clones, with some not included. D and trimming were read from the DNA, whereas the V and J calls and clone size are those reported in that table. Here the sample spans about 480,000 clones, roughly nine tenths being singletons.

The chain is built from TRBV5-1 and TRBJ1-1, with D hard to call. The sequence was obtained from a woman in her fifties or sixties with COVID-19, enrolled during active disease. Sequenced input: peripheral blood. The CDR3, as DNA: TGCGCCAGCAGCCCCAGACCGGGGAACACTGAAGCTTTCTTT. This gives the protein CASSPRPGNTEAFF.